Following are 20 T cell receptor beta chains from one sample sequenced in a study of blood T cells in healthy people across ages. Sample-barcoded 5' priming and a J-beta primer mix drove a second PCR of 7 to 11 cycles. TCRdb processed the 5' RACE reads anew with MiXCR; each CDR3 protein has one entry. The data hold some 1.5 million distinct CDR3 sequences, with around 40% observed a single time. Sequencing was done on a sample of blood. The receptor set was obtained from a woman in her late teens or twenties in good health.

The rearrangement links TRBV6-5 to TRBJ1-2; 8 bases line up with TRBD1. The trim removed 2 bases at V and 7 bases at J, leaving 6 bases unmatched. Germline V CDR1 and CDR2: MNHEY, SVGAGI. This CDR3 region has 14 residues. The CDR3 sequence is CASSYGRGLPGYTF. CDR3 in DNA: TGTGCCAGCAGTTACGGCAGGGGGCTTCCTGGCTACACCTTC.

The CDR3 spells CASREAIRSSPLHF. The CDR3, as DNA: TGTGCCAGCAGGGAAGCCATACGGTCTTCACCCCTCCACTTT. The V call is TRBV12-3 or TRBV12-4, the J call TRBJ1-6; no clear D gene. The V gene lost 6 bases and the J gene lost 9 bases, with 15 bases spanning the gap. The length of the CDR3 is 14 residues.

This clonotype was recorded a few times. This chain connects TRBV7-2 to TRBJ2-3; D is perhaps TRBD2 (6 bases). Trimming cost V 4 bases and J 5 bases, with 16 bases left between them. In germline, CDR1 is SGHTA, CDR2 FQGNSA. This CDR3 has 15 residues. The CDR3 region is CASSSPGEWQDTQYF. CDR3 DNA: TGTGCCAGCAGCTCCCCGGGGGAATGGCAAGATACGCAGTATTTT.

Remarks on this clonotype: An end of the junction differs from the germline gene, which may be a read error. This chain joins TRBV7-2 and TRBJ2-3; D may be TRBD2 (6 bases). The CDR3 extends over 16 amino acids. CDR1 and CDR2 from the germline V gene are SGHTA and FQGNSA. CDR3 sequence reads: CASSLVGGASTGTQYF. In DNA form, the CDR3 reads TGTGCCAGCAGCTTAGTTGGCGGGGCTAGCACAGGTACGCAGTATTTT.

Of note for this clonotype: This may arise from a read error, as a much more abundant clone is one base away. The chain uses TRBV29-1 and TRBJ2-5, with 10 bases aligning to TRBD1. This CDR3 has 12 amino acids. The junction had 10 bases not matched to a gene; V was cut back by 7 bases and J by 11 bases. Germline lookup yields CDR1 SQVTM and CDR2 ANQGSEA. CDR3 coding DNA: TGCAGCGCTGACAGGGGGCTCGATGAGCAGTACTTC. Amino acid sequence: CSADRGLDEQYF. The whole variable domain, remainder taken from reference TRBV29-1 and TRBJ2-5, is SAVISQKPSRDICQRGTSLTIQCQVDSQVTMMFWYRQQPGQSLTLIATANQGSEATYESGFVIDKFPISRPNLTFSTLTVSNMSPEDSSIYLCSADRGLDEQYFGPGTRLLVL.

This clonotype was counted only a few times. This chain connects TRBV25-1 to TRBJ1-2; D remains ambiguous. The CDR3 is made up of 15 amino acids. The V end lost 5 bases, the J end lost 0 bases, and 13 bases lay between the germline ends. The germline V gene encodes CDR1 MGHDK and CDR2 SYGVNS. The CDR3 DNA follows: TGTGCCAGCAGTCCCGATGGCGGTCCTAACTATGGCTACACCTTC. This encodes CASSPDGGPNYGYTF.

Concerning this clonotype: A junction boundary mismatches the germline segment, possibly from a read error. The chain carries TRBV29-1 and TRBJ2-1, with a weak D call TRBD2 (5 bases). The CDR3 has 13 amino acids. Per germline, CDR1 SQVTM and CDR2 ANQGSEA. The CDR3 region is CGVASSSYNEQFF. In nucleotides, the CDR3 is TGCGGCGTTGCTAGCAGCTCCTACAATGAGCAGTTCTTC.

The V and J genes are TRBV5-1 and TRBJ2-2, with D perhaps TRBD1 (6 bases). This CDR3 is built from 15 residues. Trimming left V 2 bases short and J 2 bases short, with 10 bases between. CDR1 SGHRS and CDR2 YFSETQ come from the germline V gene. The CDR3 nucleotides read TGCGCCAGCAGCTTAGGGACAATAAACACCGGGGAGCTGTTTTTT. Translated, it gives CASSLGTINTGELFF.

The J gene is TRBJ2-3, the V gene TRBV6-2 or TRBV6-3, with D possibly matching TRBD2 (5 bases). The CDR3 loop spans 15 amino acids. Trimming cost V 4 bases and J 7 bases, with 18 bases left between them. Germline assignment: CDR1 MNHEY and CDR2 SVGEGT. The CDR3 sequence is CASSLEGSSDYTQYF. CDR3 DNA sequence: TGTGCCAGCAGTTTAGAGGGTTCATCGGATTATACGCAGTATTTT.

Turning to this clonotype: Likely a read error: the CDR3 ends without its conserved phenylalanine or tryptophan. J is TRBJ2-7 and V is TRBV7-8, with a possible D match to TRBD1 (5 bases). CDR1 and CDR2 (germline): SGHVS, FQNEAQ. The V end lost 5 bases, the J end lost 7 bases, and 21 bases lay between the germline ends. CDR3 length: 15 residues. CDR3 sequence (DNA): TGTGCCAGCAGCCCAGGGCCAGGGTATTACAATGAGCAGTACCTC. Translated: CASSPGPGYYNEQYL.

This clonotype showed up many times. The chain employs TRBV7-2 and TRBJ2-5; D ambiguous. The CDR3 spans 13 residues. Germline V CDR1 and CDR2: SGHTA, FQGNSA. The germline V and J ends were trimmed by 0 bases and 4 bases, with 6 bases remaining between them. The CDR3 DNA follows: TGTGCCAGCAGCTTAGCGGCCGTAGAGACCCAGTACTTC. Its protein product is CASSLAAVETQYF.

This clonotype occurred a few times. This chain uses TRBV4-3 with TRBJ1-2; D is ambiguous. The CDR3 runs to 14 residues. Trimming removed 1 base from V and 4 bases from J, with 10 bases in between. The germline V gene encodes CDR1 LGHNA and CDR2 YSLEER. The CDR3 loop is CASSQAPQSYGYTF. In nucleotides, the CDR3 is TGCGCCAGCAGCCAAGCCCCACAGAGCTATGGCTACACCTTC.

This clonotype has only a few counts. This rearrangement joins TRBV10-2 to TRBJ1-2; 8 bases are shared with TRBD1. J gave up 2 bases and V 2 bases, and 7 bases lay outside the gene matches. This CDR3 contains 16 residues. Germline lookup yields CDR1 WSHSY and CDR2 SAAADI. CDR3 sequence reads: CASSETRRGPNYGYTF. The CDR3 bases are TGCGCCAGCAGTGAGACCCGCAGGGGGCCAAACTATGGCTACACCTTC.

The rearrangement links TRBV4-1 to TRBJ1-5, with unresolved D. Germline V gene sequence: CDR1 MGHRA, CDR2 YSYEKL. The CDR3 extends over 14 amino acids. Deletions cut 6 bases from V and 3 bases from J, with 12 bases between. CDR3 region: CASSQILFNQPQHF. The CDR3 nucleotides read TGCGCCAGCAGTCAAATCCTTTTCAATCAGCCCCAGCATTTT.

This clonotype appeared a few times. V usage is TRBV2 and J usage is TRBJ2-3; TRBD2 aligns across 9 bases. The germline CDR1 and CDR2 sequences are SNHLY and FYNNEI. V was clipped by 6 bases and J by 5 bases; unmatched bases: 12. This CDR3 spans 16 amino acids. Here the CDR3 DNA reads TGTGCCAGCAGATACCGGACTAGCGCTTTGGTAGATACGCAGTATTTT. It specifies CASRYRTSALVDTQYF.

In this sample, this clonotype turned up once. The chain employs TRBV18 and TRBJ2-5; 13 bases match TRBD2. The germline gives CDR1 KGHSH, CDR2 LQKENI. The V gene end was trimmed by 2 bases and the J gene end by 11 bases; junction bases not matched to a gene: 23. The CDR3 length is 20 residues. The CDR3 here is CASSPNVRGLAGVGGYGQYF. CDR3 coding DNA: TGTGCCAGCTCACCAAACGTTCGTGGACTAGCGGGAGTAGGGGGCTACGGGCAGTACTTC.

J is TRBJ2-1 and V is TRBV28; 9 bases align to TRBD1. The germline CDR1 and CDR2 sequences are MDHEN and SYDVKM. V lost 5 bases to trimming and J lost 6 bases; unmatched junction nucleotides: 11. This CDR3 has 16 residues. The CDR3 DNA follows: TGTGCCAGCAGTACATCCGGGACAGGGTACCGCAATGAGCAGTTCTTC. Translating gives CASSTSGTGYRNEQFF.

The chain links TRBV18 to TRBJ1-1, with a weak D call TRBD1 (5 bases). The germline V and J ends were trimmed by 2 bases and 2 bases, with 12 bases remaining between them. Germline CDR1 and CDR2: KGHSH and LQKENI. This CDR3 comprises 15 residues. The CDR3 DNA reads TGTGCCAGCTCACCAGTCGGGACTGCCAACACTGAAGCTTTCTTT. Translated: CASSPVGTANTEAFF. Variable domain in full (rest from reference TRBV18 and TRBJ1-1): NAGVMQNPRHLVRRRGQEARLRCSPMKGHSHVYWYRQLPEEGLKFMVYLQKENIIDESGMPKERFSAEFPKEGPSILRIQQVVRGDSAAYFCASSPVGTANTEAFFGQGTRLTVV.

V gene TRBV5-1 combines with J gene TRBJ2-5; D ambiguous. Trimming removed 4 bases from V and 1 base from J, with 8 bases in between. In germline, CDR1 is SGHRS, CDR2 YFSETQ. The CDR3 runs to 13 residues. CDR3 in amino acids: CASSVEFQETQYF. CDR3 DNA sequence: TGCGCCAGCAGCGTGGAATTCCAAGAGACCCAGTACTTC.

The rearrangement joins TRBV29-1 to TRBJ2-5, with D unclear. The CDR3 runs 14 residues. CDR1 SQVTM and CDR2 ANQGSEA come from the germline V gene. Trimming took off 6 bases at V and 2 bases at J, with 16 bases between the two ends. In DNA, the CDR3 is TGCAGCGTGACGGTTGGGAATCCTCAAGAGACCCAGTACTTC. It translates to CSVTVGNPQETQYF.